The clone carrying this T cell receptor beta chain showed up just a few times. The sample is drawn from a study of cytomegalovirus exposure and HLA in healthy donors. Researchers ran the PCR with 60 Vbeta and 13 Jbeta primers. In the study's own analysis: The authors later counted 70 million to 85 million unique TCR beta chains, 9 million to 14 million of them shared. The assay was immunoSEQ multiplex PCR, and TCRdb's table has in-frame clones only and misses some. V, J and clone size are taken as reported in that table, and D and trimming were inferred from the DNA itself. Of 170,000 or so clones in the sample, over 65% are singletons; the top ten hold about 1.5%. The CDR3 totals 15 residues. J lost 7 bases, V lost 7 bases, and 10 bases had no gene match. Germline V gives CDR1 MNHEY, CDR2 SMNVEV (reference sequence).

This sequence was found in a woman aged 25-40 years in good health and CMV-seropositive. The V and J genes are TRBV27 and TRBJ2-1; 10 bases line up with TRBD1. Sequencing used PBMCs. The CDR3, as DNA: TGTGCCAGCACCGGAGGGACAGGGGTTTGGAATGAGCAGTTCTTC. Its protein product is CASTGGTGVWNEQFF.